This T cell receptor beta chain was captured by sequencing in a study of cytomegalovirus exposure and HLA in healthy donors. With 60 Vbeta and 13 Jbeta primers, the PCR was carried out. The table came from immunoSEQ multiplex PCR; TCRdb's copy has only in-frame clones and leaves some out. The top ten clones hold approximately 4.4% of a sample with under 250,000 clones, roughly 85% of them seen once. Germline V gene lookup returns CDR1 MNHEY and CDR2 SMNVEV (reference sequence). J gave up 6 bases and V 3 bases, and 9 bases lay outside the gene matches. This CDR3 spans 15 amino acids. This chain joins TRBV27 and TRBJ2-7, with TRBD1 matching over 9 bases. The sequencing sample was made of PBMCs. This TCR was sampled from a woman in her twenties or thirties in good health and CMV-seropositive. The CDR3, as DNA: TGTGCCAGCAGTTTTTCAGTGGGACAGGGTTTCGAGCAGTACTTC. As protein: CASSFSVGQGFEQYF.